The subject of this entry is one T cell receptor (beta chain). The data belong to a study of T cell responses to AZD1222 COVID-19 vaccine. The CDR3 spans 9 residues. Using immunoSEQ multiplex PCR, the repertoire was profiled, and TCRdb retains in-frame clones only, with some absent. The repertoire has about 160,000 clones, approximately 90% of them found once; the top ten carry approximately 6.9%. This sample comprised peripheral blood, obtained on day 0 of AZD1222 vaccination. The chain has TRBV21-1 and TRBJ2-5; TRBD2 reflects the table's D call only, with no check against the DNA. TRBV21-1 is an annotated pseudogene. The source of this sequence is an adult in good health. CDR3 in amino acids: CASFRSQYF. The CDR3 DNA reads TGTGCCAGCTTCCGGTCCCAGTACTTC.